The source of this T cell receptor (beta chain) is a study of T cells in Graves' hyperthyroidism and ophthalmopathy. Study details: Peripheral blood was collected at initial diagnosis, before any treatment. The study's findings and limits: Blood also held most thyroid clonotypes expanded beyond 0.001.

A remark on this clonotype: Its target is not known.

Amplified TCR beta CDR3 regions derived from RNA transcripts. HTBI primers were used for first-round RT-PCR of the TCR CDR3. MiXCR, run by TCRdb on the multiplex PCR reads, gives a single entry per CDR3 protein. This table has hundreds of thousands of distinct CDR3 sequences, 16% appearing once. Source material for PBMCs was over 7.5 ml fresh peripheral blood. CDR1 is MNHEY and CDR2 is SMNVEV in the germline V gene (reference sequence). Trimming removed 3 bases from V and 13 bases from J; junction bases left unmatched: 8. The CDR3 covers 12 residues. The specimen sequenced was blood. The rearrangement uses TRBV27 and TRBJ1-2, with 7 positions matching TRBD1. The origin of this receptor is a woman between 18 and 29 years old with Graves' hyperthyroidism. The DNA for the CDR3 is TGTGCCAGCAGTTTCCTAGGACAGGCTCCCACCTTC. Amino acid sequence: CASSFLGQAPTF.